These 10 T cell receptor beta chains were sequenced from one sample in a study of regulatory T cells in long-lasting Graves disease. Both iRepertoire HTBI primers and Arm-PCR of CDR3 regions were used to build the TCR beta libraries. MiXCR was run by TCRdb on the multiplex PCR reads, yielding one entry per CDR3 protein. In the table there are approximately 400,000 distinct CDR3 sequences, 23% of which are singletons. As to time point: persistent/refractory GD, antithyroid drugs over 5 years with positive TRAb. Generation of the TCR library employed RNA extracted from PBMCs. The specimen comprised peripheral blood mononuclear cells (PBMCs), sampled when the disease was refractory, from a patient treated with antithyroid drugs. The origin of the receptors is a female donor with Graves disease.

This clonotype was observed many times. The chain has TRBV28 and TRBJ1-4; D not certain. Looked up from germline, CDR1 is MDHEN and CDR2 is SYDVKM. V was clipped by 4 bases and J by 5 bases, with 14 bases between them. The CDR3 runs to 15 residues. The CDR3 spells CASSSSGRLNEKLFF. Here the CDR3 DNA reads TGTGCCAGCAGTTCCTCAGGCCGCCTCAATGAAAAACTGTTTTTT.

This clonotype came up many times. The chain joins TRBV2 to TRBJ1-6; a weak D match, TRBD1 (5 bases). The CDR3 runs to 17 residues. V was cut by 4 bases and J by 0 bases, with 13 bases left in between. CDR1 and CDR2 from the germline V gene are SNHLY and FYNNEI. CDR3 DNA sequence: TGTGCCAGCAGTGTACGACAGTCGAGCTCCTATAATTCACCCCTCCACTTT. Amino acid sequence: CASSVRQSSSYNSPLHF.

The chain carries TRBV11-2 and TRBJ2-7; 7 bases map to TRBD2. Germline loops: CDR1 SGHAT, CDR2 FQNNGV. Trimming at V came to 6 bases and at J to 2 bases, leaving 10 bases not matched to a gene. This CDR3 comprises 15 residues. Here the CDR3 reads CASSRVGGSPYEQYF. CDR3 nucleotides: TGTGCCAGCAGTCGGGTCGGCGGGAGCCCCTACGAGCAGTACTTC.

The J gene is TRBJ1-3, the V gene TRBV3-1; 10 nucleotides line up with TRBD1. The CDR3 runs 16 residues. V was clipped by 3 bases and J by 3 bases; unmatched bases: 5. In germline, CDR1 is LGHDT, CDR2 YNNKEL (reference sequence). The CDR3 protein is CASSHRQGAVGNTIYF. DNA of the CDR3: TGTGCCAGCAGCCACAGACAGGGGGCGGTTGGAAACACCATATATTTT.

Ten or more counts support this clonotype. CDR3 protein: CASRKEAQGEQYF. The DNA of the CDR3 is TGTGCCAGCAGGAAGGAGGCACAGGGCGAGCAGTACTTC. The V gene is TRBV2, the J gene TRBJ2-7; possible D gene TRBD1, 6 bases. This CDR3 spans 13 amino acids. From germline, CDR1 is SNHLY and CDR2 FYNNEI. Trimming stripped 6 bases from V and 6 bases from J, with 15 bases between.

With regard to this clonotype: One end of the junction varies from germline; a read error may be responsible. In DNA, the CDR3 is TGCGGTGCTCCCCGAGGAGGGGAATACGAGCAGTACTTC. This encodes CGAPRGGEYEQYF. The chain links TRBV20-1 to TRBJ2-7; a possible D gene is TRBD2 (6 bases). CDR1 DFQATT and CDR2 SNEGSKA come from the germline V gene (reference sequence). The CDR3 extends over 13 amino acids.

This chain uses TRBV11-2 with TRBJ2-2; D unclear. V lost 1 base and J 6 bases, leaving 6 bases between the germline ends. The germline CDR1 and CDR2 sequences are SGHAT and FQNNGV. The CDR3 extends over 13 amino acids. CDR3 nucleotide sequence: TGTGCCAGCAGCTTAGGATGGTCCGGGGAGCTGTTTTTT. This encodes CASSLGWSGELFF.

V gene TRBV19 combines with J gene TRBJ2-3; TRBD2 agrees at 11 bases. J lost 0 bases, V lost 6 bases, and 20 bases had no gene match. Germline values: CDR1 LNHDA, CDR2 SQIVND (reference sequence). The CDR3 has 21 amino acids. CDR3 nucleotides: TGTGCCAGTAGCCCCGGACTAGCGGGTCTACCTTCTAGGTGGAGCACAGATACGCAGTATTTT. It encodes CASSPGLAGLPSRWSTDTQYF.

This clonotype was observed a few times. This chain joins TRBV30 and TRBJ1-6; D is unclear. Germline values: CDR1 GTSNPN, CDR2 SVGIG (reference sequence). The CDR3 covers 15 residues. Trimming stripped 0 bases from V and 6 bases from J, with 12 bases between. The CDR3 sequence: CAWSVKQLVNSPLHF. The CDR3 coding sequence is TGTGCCTGGAGTGTAAAACAGCTGGTTAATTCACCCCTCCACTTT.

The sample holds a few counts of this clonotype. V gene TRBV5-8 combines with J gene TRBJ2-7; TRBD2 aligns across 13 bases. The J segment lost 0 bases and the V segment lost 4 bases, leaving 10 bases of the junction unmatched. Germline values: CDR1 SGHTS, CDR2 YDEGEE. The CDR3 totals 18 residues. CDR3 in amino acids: CASSPLGLAGTYSYEQYF. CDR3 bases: TGTGCCAGCAGCCCGTTGGGACTAGCGGGAACGTACTCCTACGAGCAGTACTTC.